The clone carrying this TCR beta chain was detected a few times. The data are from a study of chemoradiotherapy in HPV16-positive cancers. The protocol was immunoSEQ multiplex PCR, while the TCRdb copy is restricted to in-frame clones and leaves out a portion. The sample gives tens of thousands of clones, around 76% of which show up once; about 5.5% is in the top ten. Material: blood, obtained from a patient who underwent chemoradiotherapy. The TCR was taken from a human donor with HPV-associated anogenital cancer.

CDR3 sequence: CASSVRQQETQYF. The CDR3 nucleotides read TGTGCCAGTAGTGTCAGACAGCAAGAGACCCAGTACTTC. The gene calls are TRBV19 and TRBJ2-5; perhaps TRBD1 as D (5 bases). Looked up from germline, CDR1 is LNHDA and CDR2 is SQIVND (reference sequence). V lost 5 bases to trimming and J lost 2 bases, with 9 bases between them. The CDR3 is made up of 13 amino acids. The full variable domain, rest sourced from reference TRBV19 and TRBJ2-5, is DGGITQSPKYLFRKEGQNVTLSCEQNLNHDAMYWYRQDPGQGLRLIYYSQIVNDFQKGDIAEGYSVSREKKESFPLTVTSAQKNPTAFYLCASSVRQQETQYFGPGTRLLVL.